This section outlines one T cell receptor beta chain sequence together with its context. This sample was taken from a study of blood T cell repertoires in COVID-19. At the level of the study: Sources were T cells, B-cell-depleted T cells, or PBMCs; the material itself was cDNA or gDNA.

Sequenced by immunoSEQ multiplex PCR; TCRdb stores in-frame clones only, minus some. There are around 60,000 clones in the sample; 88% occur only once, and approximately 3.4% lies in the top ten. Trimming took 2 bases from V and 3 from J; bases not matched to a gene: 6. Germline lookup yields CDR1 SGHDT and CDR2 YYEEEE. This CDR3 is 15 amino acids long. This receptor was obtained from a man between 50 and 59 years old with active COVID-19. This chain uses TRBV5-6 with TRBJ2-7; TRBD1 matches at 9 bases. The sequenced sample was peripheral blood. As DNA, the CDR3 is TGTGCCAGCAGCTTATTGGGACAGGGCTACTACGAGCAGTACTTC. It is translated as CASSLLGQGYYEQYF. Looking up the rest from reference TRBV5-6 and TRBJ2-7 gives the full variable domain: DAGVTQSPTHLIKTRGQQVTLRCSPKSGHDTVSWYQQALGQGPQFIFQYYEEEERQRGNFPDRFSGHQFPNYSSELNVNALLLGDSALYLCASSLLGQGYYEQYFGPGTRLTVT.